This passage covers 7 T cell receptor beta chains from one sample sequenced in a study of blood T cells in healthy people across ages (dated by TCRdb to about 2015). Receptor libraries were prepared by 5' RACE. The instrument was an Illumina HiSeq 2500. A second roughly 7 to 12 cycle PCR used a sample-barcoded 5' primer and a J-beta primer mix. Starting from the raw public reads, TCRdb applied fastp trimming at Q25, assembled clones with MiXCR and retained in-frame beta chains. One record per CDR3 amino acid sequence lists the most common genes and DNA. For this sample there are about 1.4 million distinct CDR3 sequences; almost 60% appear just once. Jointly, the top ten make up 5.5% to 8% of the sample. The sequenced sample was blood. These TCRs come from a man aged 18 to 29 in good health.

The table lists this clonotype with a few counts. The genes are TRBV9 and TRBJ2-5; D is uncertain. Germline values: CDR1 SGDLS, CDR2 YYNGEE. There are 13 residues in the CDR3. V lost 2 bases to trimming and J lost 1 base, with 6 bases between them. The CDR3 region has the DNA TGTGCCAGCAGCGTTTACACCCAAGAGACCCAGTACTTC. Its translation is CASSVYTQETQYF.

The J gene is TRBJ2-1, the V gene TRBV6-6; weak D call: TRBD1 (5 bases). Germline V lookup: CDR1 MNHNY, CDR2 SVGAGI (reference sequence). V lost 7 bases and J 6 bases, leaving 13 bases between the germline ends. The CDR3 spans 13 residues. The CDR3 DNA reads as TGTGCCAGCAATAGGGGTGGTAGCAATGAGCAGTTCTTC. This encodes CASNRGGSNEQFF.

The chain links TRBV7-9 to TRBJ2-5; D unresolved. Germline-derived CDR1 and CDR2 are SEHNR and FQNEAQ (reference sequence). V gave up 2 bases and J gave up 5 bases, with 15 bases separating them. The CDR3 spans 15 residues. CDR3 loop: CASSLSPEKRETQYF. The CDR3 nucleotides are TGTGCCAGCAGCTTATCGCCAGAAAAGAGGGAGACCCAGTACTTC. The full variable domain, rest sourced from reference TRBV7-9 and TRBJ2-5, is DTGVSQNPRHKITKRGQNVTFRCDPISEHNRLYWYRQTLGQGPEFLTYFQNEAQLEKSRLLSDRFSAERPKGSFSTLEIQRTEQGDSAMYLCASSLSPEKRETQYFGPGTRLLVL.

A single count supports this clonotype. This may arise from a read error, as a much more abundant clone is one base away. Likely a read error: the CDR3 ends without its conserved phenylalanine or tryptophan. The rearrangement joins TRBV29-1 to TRBJ2-7; D is uncertain. Germline V lookup: CDR1 SQVTM, CDR2 ANQGSEA. V lost 1 base, J lost 1 base, and 5 bases lay in between. CDR3 size: 12 residues. CDR3 residues: CSVEAGSYEQYS. In nucleotides, the CDR3 is TGCAGCGTTGAAGCAGGTTCCTACGAGCAGTACTCC.

The chain joins TRBV12-3 or TRBV12-4 to TRBJ1-5; unclear D gene. CDR3 size: 13 residues. V was shortened by 7 bases and J by 0 bases, with 7 bases between the two germline ends. The CDR3 loop is CASNSGSNQPQHF. The CDR3 DNA reads TGTGCCAGCAACTCTGGTAGCAATCAGCCCCAGCATTTT.

The rearrangement links TRBV20-1 to TRBJ2-3; D perhaps matches TRBD2 (6 bases). Germline V gene lookup returns CDR1 DFQATT and CDR2 SNEGSKA (reference sequence). This CDR3 contains 12 residues. V lost 6 bases and J 8 bases, leaving 15 bases between the germline ends. In DNA form, the CDR3 reads TGCAGTGCCTGGGAGGTGGGGGGTACGCAGTATTTT. It codes for CSAWEVGGTQYF.

In this sample, this clonotype turned up a few times. This chain links TRBV7-9 with TRBJ2-3; 11 nucleotides align to TRBD2. J lost 2 bases, V lost 5 bases, and 3 bases had no gene match. Looked up from germline, CDR1 is SEHNR and CDR2 is FQNEAQ (reference sequence). The CDR3 is made up of 15 amino acids. CDR3 in DNA: TGTGCCAGCAGCACACTAGCGGGGGTCACAGATACGCAGTATTTT. The encoded protein is CASSTLAGVTDTQYF.